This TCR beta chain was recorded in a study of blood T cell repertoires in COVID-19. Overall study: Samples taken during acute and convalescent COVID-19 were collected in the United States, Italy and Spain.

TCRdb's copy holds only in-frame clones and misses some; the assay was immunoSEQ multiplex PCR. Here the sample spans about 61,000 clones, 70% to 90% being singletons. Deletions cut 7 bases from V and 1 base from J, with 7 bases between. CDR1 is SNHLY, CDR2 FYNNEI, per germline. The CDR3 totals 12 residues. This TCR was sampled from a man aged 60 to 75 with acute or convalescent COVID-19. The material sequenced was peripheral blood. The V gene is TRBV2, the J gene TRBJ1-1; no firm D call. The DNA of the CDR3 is TGTGCCAGCAACCGAGAGAACACTGAAGCTTTCTTT. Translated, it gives CASNRENTEAFF.